The rows below give T cell receptor beta chains drawn from one sample of a study of CD8+ T cells in alopecia areata. Some clones are missing from TCRdb's copy, which holds only in-frame ones; the method was immunoSEQ multiplex PCR. The profile shows roughly 6,900 clones, around 70% of them singletons. The material sequenced was skin, taken at week 4, from a patient treated with tofacitinib. The receptor source for this set is a human donor with alopecia areata. The CDR3 runs from the conserved cysteine through the conserved F or W. Fields, in order: D gene, J gene, clone size, V gene, CDR3 protein, CDR3 DNA. A D gene is named only where the DNA matches it firmly. Where a row states a size, it is once, few, many or the class of an expanded clone; other rows omit it.

- | TRBJ2-2 | - | TRBV7-8 | CASSLTGELFF | TGTGCCAGCAGCTTAACTGGGGAGCTGTTTTTT
- | TRBJ1-1 | - | TRBV5-1 | CASHREGTEAFF | TGCGCCAGCCACAGGGAGGGCACTGAAGCTTTCTTT
TRBD2 | TRBJ2-7 | - | TRBV6-1 | CASSESSGGAYEQYF | TGTGCCAGCAGTGAATCTAGCGGGGGGGCCTACGAGCAGTACTTC
- | TRBJ1-2 | - | TRBV23-1 | CASSPSPRDYGYTF | TGCGCCAGCAGTCCCTCGCCGAGGGACTATGGCTACACCTTC
TRBD1 | TRBJ1-2 | few | TRBV9 | CASSVGRGTGSYGYTF | TGTGCCAGCAGCGTAGGACGCGGGACAGGGTCATATGGCTACACCTTC
TRBD1 | TRBJ1-1 | - | TRBV5-1 | CASSLGGRGLGNTEAFF | TGCGCCAGCAGCTTGGGAGGCAGGGGGCTGGGGAACACTGAAGCTTTCTTT
- | TRBJ1-2 | - | TRBV7-8 | CASSLGAGVNGYTF | TGTGCCAGCAGCTTAGGGGCAGGGGTTAATGGCTACACCTTC
- | TRBJ2-1 | - | TRBV27 | CASITGGPRNEQFF | TGTGCCAGCATCACAGGAGGGCCGAGGAATGAGCAGTTCTTC
- | TRBJ2-1 | - | TRBV4-1 | CASSQPLGREQFF | TGCGCCAGCAGCCAACCCCTGGGAAGGGAGCAGTTCTTC
- | TRBJ1-1 | - | TRBV7-3 | CASSLTGGGTEAFF | TGTGCCAGCAGCTTAACCGGGGGTGGCACTGAAGCTTTCTTT
- | TRBJ1-2 | - | TRBV11-2 | CASSSGNYGYTF | TGTGCCAGCAGCTCGGGAAACTATGGCTACACCTTC
- | TRBJ2-5 | medium-sized | TRBV5-4 | CASSLVGVPSAYQETQYF | TGTGCCAGCAGCTTGGTGGGTGTGCCTAGCGCTTACCAAGAGACCCAGTACTTC
TRBD1 | TRBJ2-3 | - | TRBV2 | CATWCGTGVFGDTQYF | TGTGCCACCTGGTGTGGGACAGGGGTTTTCGGAGATACGCAGTATTTT
- | TRBJ2-6 | - | TRBV18 | CASSPQGRPTTGANVLTF | TGTGCCAGCTCACCTCAGGGGAGACCCACGACTGGGGCCAACGTCCTGACTTTC
TRBD2 | TRBJ2-1 | few | TRBV6-5 | CASNQREGSYNEQFF | TGTGCCAGCAACCAGCGGGAGGGCTCCTACAATGAGCAGTTCTTC
TRBD1 | TRBJ1-1 | - | TRBV13 | CASSLTGDPTGTEAFF | TGTGCCAGCAGCTTGACAGGGGATCCAACGGGCACTGAAGCTTTCTTT
- | TRBJ1-1 | - | TRBV29-1 | CSVAKNTEAFF | TGCAGCGTTGCTAAGAACACTGAAGCTTTCTTT
- | TRBJ2-5 | few | TRBV10-3 | CAISDQAGPKETQYF | TGTGCCATCAGTGACCAGGCCGGGCCAAAAGAGACCCAGTACTTC
- | TRBJ1-5 | - | TRBV15 | CATSRTQALYNQPQHF | TGTGCCACCAGCAGAACCCAGGCCCTGTACAATCAGCCCCAGCATTTT
- | TRBJ2-1 | - | TRBV6-5 | CASSFNRDNEQFF | TGTGCCAGCAGTTTCAACAGGGACAATGAGCAGTTCTTC
TRBD2 | TRBJ2-1 | - | TRBV7-3 | CASSPLAGVGNEQFF | TGTGCCAGCAGCCCCCTAGCGGGAGTCGGCAATGAGCAGTTCTTC
- | TRBJ2-7 | - | TRBV29-1 | CSVGTYTIRQTYSYEQYF | TGCAGCGTTGGAACCTATACTATACGACAGACGTACTCCTACGAGCAGTACTTC
TRBD1 | TRBJ2-1 | - | TRBV5-1 | CASSSGQVFDEQFF | TGCGCCAGCAGCTCGGGACAGGTTTTCGATGAGCAGTTCTTC
TRBD2 | TRBJ2-3 | - | TRBV7-9 | CASSTSGSSTDTQYF | TGTGCCAGCAGCACTAGCGGGAGTTCCACAGATACGCAGTATTTT
- | TRBJ2-7 | - | TRBV6-6 | CASSFRDTGPYEQYF | TGTGCCAGCAGCTTCCGGGACACCGGACCCTACGAGCAGTACTTC
- | TRBJ2-7 | - | TRBV11-3 | CASSLGQGPYEQYF | TGTGCCAGCAGCTTAGGGCAGGGGCCCTACGAGCAGTACTTC
- | TRBJ2-1 | - | TRBV6-4 | CASSAGSGPYNEQFF | TGTGCCAGCAGTGCCGGGAGCGGACCCTACAATGAGCAGTTCTTC
TRBD1 | TRBJ1-2 | - | TRBV27 | CASSSGQGESYGYTF | TGTGCCAGCAGTTCGGGACAGGGGGAGAGCTATGGCTACACCTTC
- | TRBJ2-2 | - | TRBV4-1 | CASSQGPPRGGFHTGELFF | TGCGCCAGCAGCCAAGGGCCCCCTCGAGGGGGGTTTCACACCGGGGAGCTGTTTTTT
- | TRBJ1-5 | - | TRBV19 | CASSITGAVGNQPQHF | TGTGCCAGTAGTATAACGGGGGCTGTAGGCAATCAGCCCCAGCATTTT
- | TRBJ1-1 | - | TRBV6-5 | CASSYSIYMDTEAFF | TGTGCCAGCAGTTACTCGATTTACATGGACACTGAAGCTTTCTTT
TRBD1 | TRBJ2-7 | - | TRBV11-2 | CASTSAGGGGKSYEQYF | TGTGCCAGCACCTCAGCAGGGGGCGGTGGTAAGTCCTACGAGCAGTACTTC
- | TRBJ1-4 | - | TRBV5-6 | CASSLVGKLEKLFF | TGTGCCAGCAGCTTGGTGGGAAAGCTCGAAAAACTGTTTTTT
- | TRBJ2-2 | - | TRBV5-8 | CASSLTVTGELFF | TGTGCCAGCAGCTTGACAGTCACCGGGGAGCTGTTTTTT
TRBD1 | TRBJ2-1 | - | TRBV27 | CASWPGQGILTSYNEQFF | TGTGCCAGTTGGCCGGGACAGGGCATCTTAACCTCCTACAATGAGCAGTTCTTC
TRBD2 | TRBJ2-1 | few | TRBV28 | CASRLAGGRGGNNEQFF | TGTGCCAGCAGACTAGCGGGGGGCCGAGGGGGCAACAATGAGCAGTTCTTC
- | TRBJ2-7 | - | TRBV28 | CASSLSSEQYF | TGTGCCAGCAGTTTAAGCTCCGAGCAGTACTTC